This is a list of T cell receptor beta chains from one sample in a study of cytomegalovirus exposure and HLA in healthy donors. Libraries were prepared by immunoSEQ multiplex PCR; TCRdb keeps only in-frame clonotypes and omits some of them. Of 95,000 to 110,000 clones listed, around 77% are singletons. Sequencing was done on a sample of PBMCs. Every receptor here comes from a male donor in good health and CMV-seronegative. CDR3s include the opening cysteine and the closing phenylalanine or tryptophan. The D gene is left open where the match is weak. Only part of the rows carry a size: once, few, many, or a class if the clone is expanded.

V	size	J	D	DNA	CDR3
TRBV15	NA	TRBJ2-5	TRBD2	TGTGCCACCAGCAGGGGACTAGCGGGGATGGGCCAAGAGACCCAGTACTTC	CATSRGLAGMGQETQYF
TRBV11-2	NA	TRBJ1-2	NA	TGTGCCAGCAGCTTAGTCGTCGGCCCCACAGTATCTGGCTACACCTTC	CASSLVVGPTVSGYTF
TRBV6-5	NA	TRBJ1-1	NA	TGTGCCAGCAGTTACGACAAACTGAACACTGAAGCTTTCTTT	CASSYDKLNTEAFF
TRBV30	NA	TRBJ1-5	NA	TGTGCCTGGAGTGCCTCTCGACAGAACTACAATCAGCCCCAGCATTTT	CAWSASRQNYNQPQHF
TRBV6-5	once	TRBJ2-7	NA	TGTGCCAGCAGTTACTCCGGCGGGGCGTTCTACGAGCAGTACTTC	CASSYSGGAFYEQYF
TRBV7-9	NA	TRBJ2-5	NA	TGTGCCAGCAGGCAAGAGTACCAAGAGACCCAGTACTTC	CASRQEYQETQYF
TRBV11-2	NA	TRBJ1-2	NA	TGTGCCAGCGGAATTGGAGGTTTTGGCTACACCTTC	CASGIGGFGYTF
TRBV7-8	once	TRBJ1-5	TRBD1	TGTGCCAGCAGCTTACGCAACAGGGGGTATAGCAATCAGCCCCAGCATTTT	CASSLRNRGYSNQPQHF
TRBV5-6	NA	TRBJ2-7	TRBD2	TGTGCCAGCAGCTCGGGGACTAGCGGGAGGTACGAGCAGTACTTC	CASSSGTSGRYEQYF
TRBV9	NA	TRBJ1-1	NA	TGTGCCAGCAGCGTAAGAGCAGGGGAAGCTTTCTTT	CASSVRAGEAFF
TRBV5-4	few	TRBJ2-1	NA	TGTGCCAGCAGCTCTGCGGGCAATGAGCAGTTCTTC	CASSSAGNEQFF
TRBV19	NA	TRBJ2-7	TRBD1	TGTGCCAGTAGCCTCGGGACAGGGGGAGGGTACGAGCAGTACTTC	CASSLGTGGGYEQYF
TRBV30	once	TRBJ2-2	NA	TGTGCCTGGAGGGGACATGGCACCGGGGAGCTGTTTTTT	CAWRGHGTGELFF
TRBV7-6	NA	TRBJ2-7	NA	TGTGCCAGCAGCTTAGCCGGCGGGTCCAACTACGAGCAGTACTTC	CASSLAGGSNYEQYF
TRBV23-1	NA	TRBJ1-1	NA	TGCGCCAGCAGTCAATCGAGGGACACCTATGAAGCTTTCTTT	CASSQSRDTYEAFF
TRBV5-6	NA	TRBJ2-2	TRBD1	TGTGCCAGCAGCTCAGGACAGGCAAGCGGACCCGGGGAGCTGTTTTTT	CASSSGQASGPGELFF
TRBV19	NA	TRBJ2-1	NA	TGTGCCAGTAGTAGCCCCGGGAGCTCCTACAATGAGCAGTTCTTC	CASSSPGSSYNEQFF
TRBV15	NA	TRBJ2-7	TRBD1	TGTGCCACCAGCAGGGACCGACAGGGGCCGAGCTCCTACGAGCAGTACTTC	CATSRDRQGPSSYEQYF
TRBV7-9	NA	TRBJ2-7	TRBD2	TGTGCCAGCAGCTCCCCACAGGGGACTAGCGAAACGAGGGAGCAGTACTTC	CASSSPQGTSETREQYF
TRBV5-6	NA	TRBJ1-2	TRBD1	TGTGCCAGCAGCGGCGGCACAGGGGGCTATGGCTACACCTTC	CASSGGTGGYGYTF
TRBV9	few	TRBJ2-4	NA	TGTGCCAGCAGCGCCCCACTAGACGATCCCAAAAACATTCAGTACTTC	CASSAPLDDPKNIQYF
TRBV15	few	TRBJ1-3	NA	TGTGCCACCAGCAGAGGGACAGTGAGAGCTGGAAACACCATATATTTT	CATSRGTVRAGNTIYF
TRBV19	NA	TRBJ2-7	NA	TGTGCCAGTAGTGCGCGACTCCCCTACGAGCAGTACTTC	CASSARLPYEQYF
TRBV5-1	NA	TRBJ1-4	NA	TGCGCCAGCAGCTTGGCCTGGGGGGGAGCTAATGAAAAACTGTTTTTT	CASSLAWGGANEKLFF
TRBV7-3	NA	TRBJ2-7	TRBD2	TGTGCCAGCAGCTTAGGACTAGGGAGCTCCTACGAGCAGTACTTC	CASSLGLGSSYEQYF
TRBV5-5	NA	TRBJ2-1	NA	TGTGCCAGCAGCTTGAACAGCTACAATGAGCAGTTCTTC	CASSLNSYNEQFF
TRBV6-4	NA	TRBJ2-3	TRBD2	TGTGCCAGCAAGGGACTAGCGGGTAGCACAGATACGCAGTATTTT	CASKGLAGSTDTQYF
TRBV2	few	TRBJ2-5	TRBD2	TGTGCCAGCAGTGAAGTTCTCACTAGCGGGAGTAGGGAGACCCAGTACTTC	CASSEVLTSGSRETQYF